The source of this T cell receptor beta chain is a study of response to subunit inactivated influenza vaccine. Each CDR3 protein gets one entry after TCRdb re-called the RT-PCR reads with MiXCR. This sample has more than 500,000 distinct CDR3 sequences; 10% to 12% occur once, and the top ten carry 9.5% to 12%. CDR1 SGHTA and CDR2 FQGNSA come from the germline V gene. The V and J ends lost 1 base and 3 bases respectively, with 9 bases between them. This CDR3 has 15 residues. This clonotype was recorded a few times. This sample was also put to use in a study of T cells expressing NK-cell markers. That investigation notes: What made the TCR beta cDNA was 5'RACE template switching with UMIs. Several of the donors carried dominant NKG2C+ clonotypes that took up 1.0-7.0% of their CD8+ T cells.

Sequencing used PBMCs from blood, obtained on the day of vaccination. V gene TRBV7-2 combines with J gene TRBJ2-2; no clear D. The TCR was taken from a man in his fifties who received an inactivated influenza vaccine. CDR3 residues: CASSLVGPHTGELFF. The CDR3 DNA follows: TGTGCCAGCAGCTTAGTCGGGCCTCACACCGGGGAGCTGTTTTTT.